The 9 T cell receptor beta chains in this list originate from one sample, sequenced in a study of a mutant IDH1 vaccine in newly diagnosed glioma. The time point is: week 23, last vaccination. The study gave 300 ug of mutant IDH1 20-mer peptide per vaccine dose, with topical imiquimod. Their target antigens are unknown. The repertoire was sequenced with immunoSEQ multiplex PCR; TCRdb's copy has only in-frame clones and lacks some. Of 65,000 or so clones listed, more than 75% are singletons. This sample comprised PBMCs, obtained from a glioma patient whose treatment included an IDH1 peptide vaccine. The origin of the receptors is a young man with glioma.

The genes are TRBV19 and TRBJ2-4, with a possible D match to TRBD1 (5 bases). Trimming removed 4 bases at V and 0 bases at J, with 10 bases between. Germline CDR1 and CDR2: LNHDA and SQIVND (reference sequence). The CDR3 is 15 residues long. The CDR3 reads CASSTRQLAKNIQYF. CDR3 nucleotide sequence: TGTGCCAGTAGTACGCGACAGTTAGCCAAAAACATTCAGTACTTC.

Here the CDR3 DNA reads TGTGCCAGCAGTGTCGGGAACTCTGGGGCCAACGTCCTGACTTTC. It specifies CASSVGNSGANVLTF. This chain joins TRBV6-1 and TRBJ2-6, with a possible D match to TRBD2 (5 bases). The CDR3 consists of 15 residues. V shed 4 bases and J shed 0 bases, with 7 bases lying between them. Germline lookup yields CDR1 MNHNS and CDR2 SASEGT.

The V and J genes are TRBV5-5 and TRBJ2-3, with D possibly being TRBD2 (7 bases). The CDR3 runs to 16 residues. CDR1 and CDR2 (germline): SGHKS, YYEKEE (reference sequence). The V end lost 4 bases, the J end lost 6 bases, and 21 bases lay between the germline ends. CDR3 region: CASSPALGGGGDTQYF. CDR3 DNA: TGTGCCAGCAGCCCGGCTTTGGGGGGGGGCGGTGATACGCAGTATTTT.

This chain uses TRBV5-1 with TRBJ2-3; D ambiguous. Germline V lookup: CDR1 SGHRS, CDR2 YFSETQ. V lost 4 bases, J lost 0 bases, and 21 bases lay in between. The CDR3 spans 18 residues. The CDR3 protein is CASSLRPGLVYSTDTQYF. CDR3 nucleotides: TGCGCCAGCAGCCTTCGACCCGGGCTGGTCTATAGCACAGATACGCAGTATTTT.

The chain employs TRBV15 and TRBJ1-1; D may be TRBD1 (6 bases). Germline V gene sequence: CDR1 LNHNV, CDR2 YYDKDF (reference sequence). The CDR3 is 15 residues long. Trimming took 0 bases from V and 1 from J, leaving 9 bases between them. The CDR3 DNA reads as TGTGCCACCAGCAGAGATGGGGGGGCGAACACTGAAGCTTTCTTT. It is translated as CATSRDGGANTEAFF.

The V call is TRBV5-4, the J call TRBJ1-6, with D unresolved. Per the germline V gene, CDR1 is SGHNT and CDR2 is YYREEE (reference sequence). V dropped 4 bases and J dropped 7 bases, with 12 bases sitting between them. CDR3 length: 14 amino acids. CDR3 DNA: TGTGCCAGCAGCCAAGTTGCGGGGAATTCACCCCTCCACTTT. Translating gives CASSQVAGNSPLHF.

The V and J genes are TRBV5-1 and TRBJ1-3; TRBD1 is a possible D gene (6 bases). CDR1 and CDR2 from the germline V gene are SGHRS and YFSETQ. V was cut by 3 bases and J by 1 base, with 14 bases left in between. The CDR3 is made up of 16 amino acids. The CDR3 loop reads CASSSGGTTSGNTIYF. CDR3 nucleotides: TGCGCCAGCAGCTCGGGGGGCACTACTTCTGGAAACACCATATATTTT.

The chain links TRBV5-1 to TRBJ2-7; D uncertain. Trimming removed 0 bases from V and 5 bases from J, with 15 bases in between. The CDR3 spans 15 residues. CDR1 and CDR2 from the germline V gene are SGHRS and YFSETQ. The CDR3 nucleotides are TGCGCCAGCAGCTTGGTCGTTTCAATGAACCACGAGCAGTACTTC. Protein: CASSLVVSMNHEQYF.

V gene TRBV25-1 combines with J gene TRBJ2-3; D is unresolved. Germline V CDR1 and CDR2: MGHDK, SYGVNS. The CDR3 loop spans 13 amino acids. Trimming took 5 bases from V and 0 from J, leaving 6 bases between them. CDR3: CASSPTSTDTQYF. The CDR3 region has the DNA TGTGCCAGCAGTCCCACTAGCACAGATACGCAGTATTTT.